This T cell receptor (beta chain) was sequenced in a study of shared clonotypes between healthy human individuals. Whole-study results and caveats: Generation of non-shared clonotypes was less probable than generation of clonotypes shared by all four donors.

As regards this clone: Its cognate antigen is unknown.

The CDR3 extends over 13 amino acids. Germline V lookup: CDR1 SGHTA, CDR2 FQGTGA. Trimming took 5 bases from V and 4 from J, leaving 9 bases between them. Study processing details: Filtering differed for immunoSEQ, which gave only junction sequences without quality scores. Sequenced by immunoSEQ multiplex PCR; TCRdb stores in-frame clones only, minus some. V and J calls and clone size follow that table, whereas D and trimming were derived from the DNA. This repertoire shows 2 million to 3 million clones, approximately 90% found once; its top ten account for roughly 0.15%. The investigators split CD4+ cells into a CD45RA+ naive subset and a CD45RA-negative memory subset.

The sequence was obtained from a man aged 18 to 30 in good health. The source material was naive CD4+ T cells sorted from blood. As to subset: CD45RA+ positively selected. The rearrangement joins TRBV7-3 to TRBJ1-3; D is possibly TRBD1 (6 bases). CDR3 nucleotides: TGTGCCAGCAGCCCTGGGACAGGAAACACCATATATTTT. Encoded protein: CASSPGTGNTIYF.